These 3 T cell receptor beta chains came from one sample sequenced in a study of blood T cell repertoires in COVID-19. Here immunoSEQ multiplex PCR was the method, and the copy in TCRdb shows in-frame clones only, minus some. Of roughly 160,000 clones in the sample, approximately 85% were seen once. Sequencing was performed on peripheral blood. These receptors were taken from a woman at least 80 years old with COVID-19, enrolled during active disease.

The sample holds a few counts of this clone. The V call is TRBV7-3, the J call TRBJ1-1, with D possibly TRBD1 on 6 matching bases. Germline V CDR1 and CDR2: SGHTA, FQGTGA. V lost 7 bases and J lost 6, with 18 bases in between. The CDR3 spans 14 residues. CDR3 amino acids: CASTIGQGRSEAFF. CDR3 nucleotide sequence: TGTGCCAGCACCATCGGCCAGGGGCGGTCTGAAGCTTTCTTT.

The chain combines TRBV2 with TRBJ2-7, with D unclear. Per germline, CDR1 SNHLY and CDR2 FYNNEI. The CDR3 runs to 12 residues. Trimming cost V 5 bases and J 0 bases, with 5 bases left between them. This chain's CDR3 is CASSHYSYEQYF. CDR3 DNA sequence: TGTGCCAGCAGTCACTACTCCTACGAGCAGTACTTC. Full variable domain (missing parts from reference TRBV2 and TRBJ2-7): EPEVTQTPSHQVTQMGQEVILRCVPISNHLYFYWYRQILGQKVEFLVSFYNNEISEKSEIFDDQFSVERPDGSNFTLKIRSTKLEDSAMYFCASSHYSYEQYFGPGTRLTVT.

V is TRBV18 and J is TRBJ1-1; TRBD1 might be the D (6 bases). Per the germline V gene, CDR1 is KGHSH and CDR2 is LQKENI. The CDR3 runs to 16 residues. Trimming took 2 bases from V and 5 from J, leaving 18 bases between them. This CDR3 reads CASSPALRRGKTEAFF. The DNA of the CDR3 is TGTGCCAGCTCACCAGCATTACGCAGGGGAAAGACTGAAGCTTTCTTT.